Listed here are 32 T cell receptor beta chains from one sample, sequenced in a study of T cell responses to AZD1222 COVID-19 vaccine (dated by TCRdb to the early 2020s). Libraries were made using the immunoSEQ multiplex PCR assay. The source is immuneACCESS, and TCRdb retained only in-frame sequences with V and J called. Part of the clones is not carried over; for the studies checked, unresolved V genes explain less than half of this, and the remainder is unexplained. The sample includes about 55,000 clones, with about 85% observed a single time. The top ten constitute roughly 4% of the sample. According to the study, the label for this sample's time point signals: baseline before first vaccination. The sample consisted of peripheral blood, taken on day 0 of AZD1222 vaccination. The origin of the receptors is an adult in good health.

V gene TRBV12-3 or TRBV12-4 combines with J gene TRBJ1-5; possibly TRBD1 for D (5 bases). V lost 7 bases to trimming and J lost 1 base, with 8 bases between them. This CDR3 is built from 13 residues. The CDR3 bases are TGTGCCAGCACCAGGGCAAGCAATCAGCCCCAGCATTTT. Its translation is CASTRASNQPQHF.

This chain joins TRBV29-1 and TRBJ2-3; 12 bases fit TRBD2. The J segment lost 4 bases and the V segment lost 7 bases, leaving 21 bases of the junction unmatched. CDR3 length: 19 residues. In germline, CDR1 is SQVTM, CDR2 ANQGSEA. CDR3: CSGVRDRRPSGGGPDTQYF. For the CDR3, the DNA is TGCAGCGGGGTTCGGGACAGGCGGCCTAGCGGGGGGGGACCAGATACGCAGTATTTT.

The V gene is TRBV3-1 (or the pseudogene TRBV3-2), the J gene TRBJ2-1; TRBD2 agrees at 10 bases. The CDR3 runs 20 residues. The germline V gene has CDR1 LGHDT and CDR2 YNNKEL (reference sequence). V dropped 4 bases and J dropped 7; count of bases not matched to a gene: 22. CDR3 loop: CASSRGPILAGDPGHNEQFF. The CDR3 region has the DNA TGTGCCAGCAGCCGCGGTCCTATCCTAGCGGGGGACCCGGGCCATAATGAGCAGTTCTTC.

The chain joins TRBV29-1 to TRBJ2-7, with D perhaps matching TRBD2 (6 bases). Trimming pared 0 bases from V and 5 bases from J, leaving 11 bases between. CDR3 length equals 13 residues. Germline V CDR1 and CDR2: SQVTM, ANQGSEA. The CDR3 here is CSVEDQEGHEQYF. CDR3 sequence (DNA): TGCAGCGTTGAAGATCAGGAGGGTCACGAGCAGTACTTC.

Comments on this clone: Compared with germline, one end of the junction differs, possibly owing to a read error. The V gene is TRBV12-3 or TRBV12-4, the J gene TRBJ2-2, with no clear D. This CDR3 has 12 residues. CDR3 in amino acids: CASSLWPGELFF. For the CDR3, the DNA is TGTGCCAGCAGTTTATGGCCCGGCGAGCTGTTTTTT.

The chain employs TRBV7-6 and TRBJ2-6, with a tentative D call TRBD2 (5 bases). CDR3 size: 17 residues. Germline V gives CDR1 SGHVS, CDR2 FNYEAQ. V gave up 0 bases and J gave up 1 base, with 10 bases separating them. CDR3 DNA sequence: TGTGCCAGCAGCTTAGCGCCGGGGTGGTCTGGGGCCAACGTCCTGACTTTC. It translates to CASSLAPGWSGANVLTF.

CDR3 sequence reads: CAWSGGAGRPNYGYTF. As DNA, the CDR3 is TGTGCCTGGAGTGGAGGGGCGGGACGGCCAAACTATGGCTACACCTTC. The chain has TRBV30 and TRBJ1-2; TRBD1 is a possible D gene (5 bases). Germline loops: CDR1 GTSNPN, CDR2 SVGIG (reference sequence). This CDR3 region has 16 residues. The germline V and J ends were trimmed by 1 base and 2 bases, with 17 bases remaining between them.

This clone was seen a single time. The chain combines TRBV24-1 with TRBJ2-3, with D perhaps matching TRBD2 (6 bases). Germline lookup yields CDR1 KGHDR and CDR2 SFDVKD. The ends were cut back, 10 bases at V and 3 bases at J, with 13 bases in the middle. The CDR3 runs to 13 residues. The CDR3 DNA follows: TGTGCCACGGCTGATGGGGGGACAGATACGCAGTATTTT. The encoded protein is CATADGGTDTQYF.

This clone was counted a single time. The chain employs TRBV6-5 and TRBJ2-2; 12 bases line up with TRBD2. V gave up 4 bases and J gave up 5 bases; unmatched junction bases: 5. Per germline, CDR1 MNHEY and CDR2 SVGAGI. This CDR3 has 16 residues. This CDR3 reads CASSLTSGGGTGELFF. The CDR3 bases are TGTGCCAGCAGTTTGACTAGCGGGGGAGGGACCGGGGAGCTGTTTTTT.

The V and J genes are TRBV7-6 and TRBJ1-5; 9 bases align to TRBD1. With V trimmed by 5 bases and J by 4 bases, 6 bases remained unmatched. This CDR3 region has 15 residues. Germline-derived CDR1 and CDR2 are SGHVS and FNYEAQ. The CDR3 nucleotides are TGTGCCAGCAGCCCTCGGACAGGGGAAAATCAGCCCCAGCATTTT. Translating it yields CASSPRTGENQPQHF.

The J gene is TRBJ1-3, the V gene TRBV9; D is unresolved. The CDR3 has 12 amino acids. Germline V gives CDR1 SGDLS, CDR2 YYNGEE. Trimming took 2 bases from V and 4 from J, leaving 4 bases between them. Here the CDR3 DNA reads TGTGCCAGCAGCGTGGGAGGAAACACCATATATTTT. Translation gives CASSVGGNTIYF.

The chain links TRBV12-3 or TRBV12-4 to TRBJ1-2; 7 nucleotides line up with TRBD1. Germline trimming cut 6 bases from V and 2 bases from J; bases unmatched to any gene: 3. The CDR3 extends over 13 amino acids. In nucleotides, the CDR3 is TGTGCCAGCAGCCGGACAGGAAACTATGGCTACACCTTC. This encodes CASSRTGNYGYTF.

The chain carries TRBV7-9 and TRBJ2-5, with D perhaps TRBD1 (6 bases). The CDR3 consists of 17 residues. Trimming shortened V by 2 bases and J by 3 bases, and 19 bases separated the two germline ends. Germline V CDR1 and CDR2: SEHNR, FQNEAQ (reference sequence). The CDR3 here is CASSLPDPTGSEETQYF. In nucleotides, the CDR3 is TGTGCCAGCAGCTTACCCGACCCGACAGGATCGGAAGAGACCCAGTACTTC.

V is TRBV19 and J is TRBJ2-3, with 10 bases lining up with TRBD2. V gave up 2 bases and J gave up 1 base; unmatched junction bases: 6. CDR1 is LNHDA, CDR2 SQIVND, per germline (reference sequence). The CDR3 runs to 17 residues. CDR3 loop: CASSIQAGTSGTDTQYF. The CDR3 DNA reads TGTGCCAGTAGTATACAGGCCGGGACTAGCGGCACAGATACGCAGTATTTT.

The rearrangement uses TRBV27 and TRBJ1-5; D might be TRBD1 (6 bases). Trimming removed 3 bases from V and 7 bases from J, with 16 bases in between. The CDR3 loop spans 15 amino acids. Germline CDR1 is MNHEY and CDR2 is SMNVEV (reference sequence). The CDR3, as DNA: TGTGCCAGCAGTTTTTCTGGGGGGCCGAGGCAGCCCCAGCATTTT. It translates to CASSFSGGPRQPQHF.

The chain uses TRBV20-1 and TRBJ2-5; no clear D gene. Trimming pared 3 bases from V and 2 bases from J, leaving 1 base between. The CDR3 sequence is 10 residues long. CDR1 is DFQATT, CDR2 SNEGSKA, per germline (reference sequence). CDR3 DNA sequence: TGCAGTGCTAGGCAAGAGACCCAGTACTTC. Translating it yields CSARQETQYF.

The rearrangement links TRBV27 to TRBJ2-1; 9 positions agree with TRBD2. Trimming cost V 6 bases and J 4 bases; bases outside gene matches: 7. The germline V gene encodes CDR1 MNHEY and CDR2 SMNVEV (reference sequence). This CDR3 is built from 15 residues. The chain's CDR3 is CASSKGAGGYNEQFF. In nucleotides, the CDR3 is TGTGCCAGCAGCAAGGGAGCGGGGGGATACAATGAGCAGTTCTTC.

The chain employs TRBV27 and TRBJ1-4, with D possibly being TRBD1 (6 bases). CDR3 size: 15 residues. Trimming removed 5 bases at V and 5 bases at J, with 15 bases between. The germline V gene has CDR1 MNHEY and CDR2 SMNVEV (reference sequence). CDR3 nucleotides: TGTGCCAGCAGTCGCACAGGGTTACAGAATGAAAAACTGTTTTTT. It yields the protein CASSRTGLQNEKLFF. Looking up the rest from reference TRBV27 and TRBJ1-4 gives the full variable domain: EAQVTQNPRYLITVTGKKLTVTCSQNMNHEYMSWYRQDPGLGLRQIYYSMNVEVTDKGDVPEGYKVSRKEKRNFPLILESPSPNQTSLYFCASSRTGLQNEKLFFGSGTQLSVL.

The chain links TRBV6-2 or TRBV6-3 to TRBJ1-2, with D uncertain. Looked up from germline, CDR1 is MNHEY and CDR2 is SVGEGT. The V end lost 6 bases, the J end lost 4 bases, and 6 bases lay between the germline ends. The CDR3 covers 11 residues. The CDR3 bases are TGTGCCAGCAGCCAGAGCTATGGCTACACCTTC. Protein product: CASSQSYGYTF.

This chain joins TRBV28 and TRBJ2-1; D is uncertain. Germline lookup yields CDR1 MDHEN and CDR2 SYDVKM. The CDR3 runs to 13 residues. The germline V and J ends were trimmed by 3 bases and 4 bases, with 7 bases remaining between them. As DNA, the CDR3 is TGTGCCAGCAGTTTTGGAACTTACAATGAGCAGTTCTTC. Protein sequence: CASSFGTYNEQFF.

This chain joins TRBV4-2 and TRBJ2-7; the match to TRBD1 covers 8 bases. CDR1 is LGHNA, CDR2 YNFKEQ, per germline. V gave up 1 base and J gave up 3 bases; unmatched junction bases: 5. This CDR3 comprises 15 residues. DNA of the CDR3: TGTGCCAGCAGCCAAGGGACAGGGCCTGGCTACGAGCAGTACTTC. Translated, it gives CASSQGTGPGYEQYF.

The chain joins TRBV27 to TRBJ2-7, with 8 nucleotides matching TRBD1. Trimming at V came to 6 bases and at J to 9 bases, leaving 13 bases not matched to a gene. Germline assignment: CDR1 MNHEY and CDR2 SMNVEV (reference sequence). The CDR3 is 14 residues long. The CDR3 bases are TGTGCCAGCAGGGCGGCAGGGGGCGCAGGGTGGCAGTACTTC. Amino acids: CASRAAGGAGWQYF.

The chain uses TRBV29-1 and TRBJ1-1; 7 nucleotides align to TRBD1. Germline values: CDR1 SQVTM, CDR2 ANQGSEA. The CDR3 totals 10 residues. V gave up 7 bases and J gave up 13 bases; unmatched junction bases: 9. The CDR3 region is CSAVGQKLFF. CDR3 coding DNA: TGCAGCGCCGTGGGACAGAAGCTTTTCTTT. The variable domain in full, completed from reference TRBV29-1 and TRBJ1-1, reads SAVISQKPSRDICQRGTSLTIQCQVDSQVTMMFWYRQQPGQSLTLIATANQGSEATYESGFVIDKFPISRPNLTFSTLTVSNMSPEDSSIYLCSAVGQKLFFGQGTRLTVV.

The chain links TRBV9 to TRBJ2-4; TRBD2 matches at 11 bases. The junction had 5 bases not matched to a gene; V was cut back by 0 bases and J by 0 bases. The CDR3 contains 18 residues. The V gene's germline CDR1 is SGDLS and CDR2 YYNGEE. CDR3 amino acids: CASSVGSGGAIAKNIQYF. The DNA for the CDR3 is TGTGCCAGCAGCGTAGGTAGCGGGGGGGCCATAGCCAAAAACATTCAGTACTTC. Full variable domain (outside the CDR3, taken from reference TRBV9 and TRBJ2-4): DSGVTQTPKHLITATGQRVTLRCSPRSGDLSVYWYQQSLDQGLQFLIQYYNGEERAKGNILERFSAQQFPDLHSELNLSSLELGDSALYFCASSVGSGGAIAKNIQYFGAGTRLSVL.

This chain uses TRBV6-5 with TRBJ2-2, with D maybe TRBD2 (5 bases). V was shortened by 6 bases and J by 2 bases, with 10 bases between the two germline ends. Germline loops: CDR1 MNHEY, CDR2 SVGAGI. CDR3 length: 14 amino acids. CDR3 protein: CASRSSINTGELFF. In nucleotides, the CDR3 is TGTGCCAGCAGGTCTAGCATCAACACCGGGGAGCTGTTTTTT.

CDR3 loop: CASSSQGVGSPLHF. The CDR3 DNA sequence: TGTGCCAGCAGCTCGCAGGGAGTTGGGTCACCCCTCCACTTT. The rearrangement uses TRBV7-9 and TRBJ1-6, with a weak D call TRBD1 (5 bases). The germline gives CDR1 SEHNR, CDR2 FQNEAQ (reference sequence). The V end lost 4 bases, the J end lost 10 bases, and 14 bases lay between the germline ends. The CDR3 has 14 amino acids. The full variable domain, its missing parts supplied by reference TRBV7-9 and TRBJ1-6, is DTGVSQNPRHKITKRGQNVTFRCDPISEHNRLYWYRQTLGQGPEFLTYFQNEAQLEKSRLLSDRFSAERPKGSFSTLEIQRTEQGDSAMYLCASSSQGVGSPLHFGNGTRLTVT.

The CDR3 coding sequence is TGTGCCAGCAGCTTGGAGGTAGGGGTGAGGAACACCGGGGAGCTGTTTTTT. Encoded protein: CASSLEVGVRNTGELFF. V and J are TRBV5-4 and TRBJ2-2; D might be TRBD1 (5 bases). The CDR3 spans 17 residues. The germline V gene has CDR1 SGHNT and CDR2 YYREEE (reference sequence). Trimming removed 0 bases at V and 1 base at J, with 13 bases between.

The CDR3 region is CASRQIASGPQHF. The CDR3 coding sequence is TGTGCCAGCAGGCAAATAGCTAGCGGGCCCCAGCATTTT. The chain couples TRBV28 to TRBJ1-5, with no clear D. Deletions cut 6 bases from V and 9 bases from J, with 15 bases between. CDR3 length: 13 amino acids. Germline CDR1 reads MDHEN; CDR2 reads SYDVKM.

The rearrangement joins TRBV6-5 to TRBJ2-7; 8 nucleotides align to TRBD2. CDR3 size: 15 residues. CDR1 is MNHEY and CDR2 is SVGAGI in the germline V gene. V was pared by 4 bases and J by 2 bases, with 7 bases of the junction left unmatched. DNA of the CDR3: TGTGCCAGCAGTTGGCGGGGGGACATCCCCTACGAGCAGTACTTC. It specifies CASSWRGDIPYEQYF.

This clone has just one count. The V and J genes are TRBV7-2 and TRBJ2-7, with 11 bases aligning to TRBD1. With 3 bases clipped from V and 5 bases from J, the junction kept 6 bases outside the gene matches. CDR1 is SGHTA and CDR2 is FQGNSA in the germline V gene. The length of the CDR3 is 15 residues. The CDR3 loop is CASSFRTGGAHEQYF. CDR3 nucleotides: TGTGCCAGCAGCTTCAGGACAGGGGGCGCACACGAGCAGTACTTC.

The chain joins TRBV19 to TRBJ2-1; 13 bases are shared with TRBD2. The CDR3 runs 19 residues. J lost 0 bases, V lost 3 bases, and 8 bases had no gene match. CDR1 and CDR2 from the germline V gene are LNHDA and SQIVND (reference sequence). DNA of the CDR3: TGTGCCAGTAGTATTCCCACTAGCGGGGGGGCATACTCCTACAATGAGCAGTTCTTC. Protein product: CASSIPTSGGAYSYNEQFF. Full variable domain (remainder filled in from reference TRBV19 and TRBJ2-1): DGGITQSPKYLFRKEGQNVTLSCEQNLNHDAMYWYRQDPGQGLRLIYYSQIVNDFQKGDIAEGYSVSREKKESFPLTVTSAQKNPTAFYLCASSIPTSGGAYSYNEQFFGPGTRLTVL.

This CDR3 is CASSPNRGIGNYEQFF. CDR3 DNA: TGTGCCAGCAGTCCAAACAGGGGGATAGGCAATTATGAGCAGTTCTTC. This chain links TRBV27 with TRBJ2-1; 8 bases are a match to TRBD1. Looked up from germline, CDR1 is MNHEY and CDR2 is SMNVEV (reference sequence). Trimming at V came to 5 bases and at J to 8 bases, leaving 14 bases not matched to a gene. The CDR3 sequence is 16 residues long.